This TCR beta chain was profiled in a study of long-term antiretroviral therapy in people with HIV. All participants with HIV were treated in the United States. Running of the v3.0 immunoSEQ assay took place at survey level. Profiled with immunoSEQ multiplex PCR; TCRdb holds only in-frame clones, not every one. Seen here are 17,000 or so clones, about 91% observed once, and the top ten hold around 10%. V lost 6 bases and J lost 3, with 15 bases in between. This CDR3 contains 15 residues. Germline loops: CDR1 MNHNS, CDR2 SASEGT. The sequenced sample was unsorted PBMCs, obtained 0.3 years after starting antiretroviral therapy. The receptor was derived from a man aged 55 to 69 with HIV. The chain uses TRBV6-1 and TRBJ2-1, with D maybe TRBD2 (6 bases). The CDR3 is CASRVRDFDYNEQFF. CDR3 bases: TGTGCCAGCAGGGTCCGGGACTTTGACTACAATGAGCAGTTCTTC.